The next 8 T cell receptor beta chains were all read from a single sample in a study of control samples from healthy donors and cancer patients. Clones were sequenced by immunoSEQ multiplex PCR, and TCRdb holds only the in-frame ones, with some missing. The sample has about 230,000 clones; more than 65% are singletons. The source material was PBMCs. Receptors originate from a woman aged 55-70 years with lung cancer.

Concerning this clone itself: This sample also contains other DNA sequences that code for the same CDR3. The chain links TRBV5-1 to TRBJ2-3; D unresolved. The V gene's germline CDR1 is SGHRS and CDR2 YFSETQ. Trimming took 0 bases from V and 0 from J, leaving 5 bases between them. The CDR3 is made up of 14 amino acids. CDR3 DNA: TGCGCCAGCAGCTTGGATAGCAGCACAGATACGCAGTATTTT. Its translation is CASSLDSSTDTQYF. Filled out from reference TRBV5-1 and TRBJ2-3, the complete variable domain reads KAGVTQTPRYLIKTRGQQVTLSCSPISGHRSVSWYQQTPGQGLQFLFEYFSETQRNKGNFPGRFSGRQFSNSRSEMNVSTLELGDSALYLCASSLDSSTDTQYFGPGTRLTVL.

The chain links TRBV24-1 to TRBJ2-3, with 7 bases fitting TRBD1. The CDR3 has 12 residues. The germline V gene encodes CDR1 KGHDR and CDR2 SFDVKD. Trimming at V came to 5 bases and at J to 7 bases, leaving 2 bases not matched to a gene. Here the CDR3 DNA reads TGTGCCACCAGTGCGGGACAGAATACGCAGTATTTT. This sequence encodes CATSAGQNTQYF.

Remarks on this clone: Other DNA sequences of this sample code for an identical CDR3. This chain joins TRBV9 and TRBJ1-1; D unclear. V was clipped by 0 bases and J by 1 base, with 7 bases between them. The length of the CDR3 is 14 residues. Germline-derived CDR1 and CDR2 are SGDLS and YYNGEE. CDR3 amino acids: CASSVEVGNTEAFF. For the CDR3, the DNA is TGTGCCAGCAGCGTAGAGGTTGGGAACACTGAAGCTTTCTTT.

The chain is built from TRBV5-1 and TRBJ1-1; 9 bases are a match to TRBD1. The CDR3 sequence is 14 residues long. The germline CDR1 and CDR2 sequences are SGHRS and YFSETQ. The junction had 6 bases not matched to a gene; V was cut back by 5 bases and J by 4 bases. This CDR3 reads CASRSQGALTEAFF. The DNA of the CDR3 is TGCGCCAGCAGATCACAGGGGGCGCTCACTGAAGCTTTCTTT.

The V gene is TRBV9, the J gene TRBJ1-3; the match to TRBD1 covers 7 bases. With V trimmed by 0 bases and J by 2 bases, 8 bases remained unmatched. The length of the CDR3 is 17 residues. Germline CDR1 SGDLS, CDR2 YYNGEE. The CDR3, as DNA: TGTGCCAGCAGCGTAGAGGGTGAGGGGGCGCCTGGAAACACCATATATTTT. This gives the protein CASSVEGEGAPGNTIYF. The complete variable domain, with remaining parts taken from reference TRBV9 and TRBJ1-3, reads DSGVTQTPKHLITATGQRVTLRCSPRSGDLSVYWYQQSLDQGLQFLIQYYNGEERAKGNILERFSAQQFPDLHSELNLSSLELGDSALYFCASSVEGEGAPGNTIYFGEGSWLTVV.

The genes are TRBV7-9 and TRBJ1-2, with no clear D. Trimming removed 4 bases from V and 4 bases from J, with 7 bases in between. This CDR3 contains 12 residues. CDR1 is SEHNR and CDR2 is FQNEAQ in the germline V gene (reference sequence). As DNA, the CDR3 is TGTGCCAGCAGCTCCACCTCCTATGGCTACACCTTC. Its protein is CASSSTSYGYTF.

The chain carries TRBV5-4 and TRBJ1-2, with 9 bases that match TRBD1. V dropped 0 bases and J dropped 7; count of bases not matched to a gene: 10. The V gene's germline CDR1 is SGHNT and CDR2 YYREEE (reference sequence). This CDR3 has 16 amino acids. The CDR3 DNA reads TGTGCCAGCAGCTTGGACAGGGGGCAAAGGTTCGGTGGCTACACCTTC. Amino acid sequence: CASSLDRGQRFGGYTF.

This rearrangement joins TRBV7-9 to TRBJ2-7, with D perhaps matching TRBD2 (7 bases). The CDR3 loop spans 17 amino acids. The germline gives CDR1 SEHNR, CDR2 FQNEAQ (reference sequence). Between the trimmed V and J ends, which lost 1 base and 5 bases, there was a span of 21 bases. The CDR3 DNA reads TGTGCCAGCAGCTTAGGTGTGGGGGCGGGAGCAGGCGACGAGCAGTACTTC. Protein sequence: CASSLGVGAGAGDEQYF.